Below, 17 T cell receptor beta chains from the same sample are listed, as sequenced in a study of OX40 agonist ivuxolimab in advanced cancers. Data came from immunoSEQ multiplex PCR; TCRdb stores just in-frame clones and leaves some out. The table lists under 45,000 clones, 81% of them singletons, with over 2.5% in the top ten. This specimen was CD4+ or CD8+ T cells sorted from blood, taken in a trial of the OX40 agonist ivuxolimab. These receptors were obtained from an adult with an advanced solid tumor such as melanoma, head and neck, liver or kidney cancer.

The chain couples TRBV18 to TRBJ2-5; D unclear. Germline CDR1 reads KGHSH; CDR2 reads LQKENI. V gave up 0 bases and J gave up 1 base, with 12 bases separating them. The CDR3 extends over 16 amino acids. The CDR3: CASSPPGRVFQETQYF. The CDR3 DNA reads TGTGCCAGCTCACCACCTGGCCGAGTATTCCAAGAGACCCAGTACTTC.

The rearrangement uses TRBV7-6 and TRBJ2-4; TRBD2 agrees at 8 bases. CDR3 length equals 20 residues. J gave up 5 bases and V 2 bases, and 20 bases lay outside the gene matches. The germline CDR1 and CDR2 sequences are SGHVS and FNYEAQ. Here the CDR3 reads CASSLSPSGSFPSGQNIQYF. In nucleotides, the CDR3 is TGTGCCAGCAGCTTAAGCCCTAGCGGGTCCTTCCCGTCGGGGCAAAACATTCAGTACTTC.

This chain links TRBV9 with TRBJ2-7; 7 bases match TRBD1. V lost 8 bases, J lost 0 bases, and 20 bases stayed unmatched. The germline CDR1 and CDR2 sequences are SGDLS and YYNGEE. The CDR3 extends over 18 amino acids. CDR3 region: CARRIGGLALFSSYEQYV. The CDR3 bases are TGTGCCAGAAGAATAGGGGGCCTAGCCCTATTTTCCTCCTACGAGCAGTACGTC.

This clone was picked up a small number of times. CDR3 region: CASSPTGEWTNEKLFF. The DNA of the CDR3 is TGTGCCAGCAGCCCGACGGGGGAATGGACTAATGAAAAACTGTTTTTT. The V call is TRBV9, the J call TRBJ1-4, with a weak D call TRBD1 (5 bases). Trimming took 4 bases from V and 2 from J, leaving 15 bases between them. Germline CDR1 SGDLS, CDR2 YYNGEE. This CDR3 is 16 amino acids long.

The chain is built from TRBV5-8 and TRBJ1-2; 7 bases map to TRBD1. CDR1 SGHTS and CDR2 YDEGEE come from the germline V gene. The CDR3 consists of 16 residues. V shed 1 base and J 8 bases; nucleotides not matched to a gene: 14. CDR3: CASSLWGLDREGGYTF. The CDR3 DNA sequence: TGTGCCAGCAGCTTGTGGGGCCTCGACAGGGAGGGCGGCTACACCTTC.

This clone was counted only a few times. The chain carries TRBV27 and TRBJ2-1, with D possibly being TRBD2 (6 bases). This CDR3 has 15 amino acids. Trimming removed 0 bases at V and 4 bases at J, with 10 bases between. The germline V gene encodes CDR1 MNHEY and CDR2 SMNVEV (reference sequence). The CDR3 spells CASSLSVSGYNEQFF. The CDR3 DNA reads TGTGCCAGCAGTTTATCGGTTAGCGGATACAATGAGCAGTTCTTC.

The chain is built from TRBV2 and TRBJ2-5; D remains unclear. CDR3 size: 11 residues. V was clipped by 7 bases and J by 2 bases, with 5 bases between them. The germline V gene encodes CDR1 SNHLY and CDR2 FYNNEI. The DNA of the CDR3 is TGTGCCAGCAAATTTCAAGAGACCCAGTACTTC. Its protein product is CASKFQETQYF.

The chain uses TRBV4-2 and TRBJ2-3, with no clear D. The CDR3 extends over 15 amino acids. V lost 3 bases to trimming and J lost 1 base, with 11 bases between them. Germline V gene data show CDR1 as LGHNA and CDR2 as YNFKEQ. The CDR3 nucleotides read TGTGCCAGCAGCCATGACTTACGGGGCACAGATACGCAGTATTTT. Encoded protein: CASSHDLRGTDTQYF.

The sample holds a few counts of this clone. This rearrangement joins TRBV5-1 to TRBJ2-1; 8 nucleotides line up with TRBD2. The CDR3 totals 15 residues. The V segment lost 3 bases and the J segment 7 bases; nucleotides outside the gene matches: 9. Looked up from germline, CDR1 is SGHRS and CDR2 is YFSETQ. The CDR3 nucleotides are TGCGCCAGCAGCTCCCAACCAGCGGGAGAAAATGAGCAGTTCTTC. This gives the protein CASSSQPAGENEQFF.

This chain uses TRBV29-1 with TRBJ1-2; 10 bases match TRBD1. CDR1 SQVTM and CDR2 ANQGSEA come from the germline V gene. V trimming: 6 bases; J trimming: 8 bases; junction bases outside the gene matches: 18. There are 16 residues in the CDR3. CDR3 loop: CSVATGQGLGKSGYTF. The CDR3 DNA is TGCAGCGTAGCGACGGGACAGGGGTTAGGGAAGTCGGGCTACACCTTC.

The chain employs TRBV20-1 and TRBJ2-3; D gene unclear. With 7 bases removed from V and 5 bases from J, the gap between germline ends came to 10 bases. CDR1 is DFQATT and CDR2 is SNEGSKA in the germline V gene (reference sequence). This CDR3 is built from 11 residues. The CDR3 loop reads CSVESVDTQYF. The CDR3 DNA reads as TGCAGTGTGGAGTCTGTAGATACGCAGTATTTT.

The V call is TRBV2, the J call TRBJ1-5; D is uncertain. CDR1 is SNHLY, CDR2 FYNNEI, per germline. Trimming stripped 2 bases from V and 5 bases from J, with 10 bases between. There are 14 residues in the CDR3. The CDR3: CASSEFGVYQPQHF. In DNA form, the CDR3 reads TGTGCCAGCAGTGAATTCGGGGTCTATCAGCCCCAGCATTTT.

The rearrangement joins TRBV10-3 to TRBJ1-1; tentative D call: TRBD1 (6 bases). V lost 2 bases and J 4 bases, leaving 11 bases between the germline ends. This CDR3 has 14 amino acids. The germline V gene encodes CDR1 ENHRY and CDR2 SYGVKD. CDR3 in amino acids: CAISETGFSTEAFF. CDR3 DNA: TGTGCCATCAGTGAGACAGGGTTTAGCACTGAAGCTTTCTTT.

The rearrangement links TRBV2 to TRBJ1-2, with a possible D match to TRBD1 (5 bases). Germline lookup yields CDR1 SNHLY and CDR2 FYNNEI. The ends were cut back, 7 bases at V and 4 bases at J, with 10 bases in the middle. The length of the CDR3 is 12 residues. The CDR3 nucleotides are TGTGCCAGCACGACAGCGAGCTATGGCTACACCTTC. This gives the protein CASTTASYGYTF.

This clone occurred once. This sequence joins TRBV7-8 and TRBJ2-7; TRBD2 matches 11 bases. This CDR3 comprises 18 residues. Per the germline V gene, CDR1 is SGHVS and CDR2 is FQNEAQ. Germline trimming cut 2 bases from V and 5 bases from J; bases unmatched to any gene: 14. The CDR3 nucleotides are TGTGCCAGCAGCTTAAGACTAGCGGGATTGAGGATTAGTCACGAGCAGTACTTC. Translating it yields CASSLRLAGLRISHEQYF.

The chain is built from TRBV6-1 and TRBJ2-1, with D unresolved. Trimming stripped 2 bases from V and 5 bases from J, with 7 bases between. CDR1 is MNHNS and CDR2 is SASEGT in the germline V gene. There are 13 residues in the CDR3. The CDR3 protein is CASSETQNNEQFF. DNA of the CDR3: TGTGCCAGCAGTGAAACCCAAAACAATGAGCAGTTCTTC.

This chain links TRBV18 with TRBJ2-2; D gene unclear. V was shortened by 2 bases and J by 6 bases, with 7 bases between the two germline ends. CDR1 is KGHSH, CDR2 LQKENI, per germline. The CDR3 spans 13 residues. CDR3 sequence: CASSPTLAGELFF. The CDR3, as DNA: TGTGCCAGCTCACCAACCTTGGCCGGGGAGCTGTTTTTT.